What follows is one T cell receptor beta chain and its context. Its antigen is unidentified. This sample was included in a study of shared clonotypes between healthy human individuals. On the study more broadly: A donor's plate count was three for CD4 naive and three for CD4 memory; CD8 naive had two and CD8 memory one. Study-wide results and limits: Clonotype sharing among donors was expected to depend on sequencing depth. Shared clonotypes across all four donors exceeded non-shared ones in generation probability.

It was 200 to 250 ng DNA, about 30,000 T cell genomes, that sorted-subset replicate PCRs used. Method: immunoSEQ multiplex PCR; TCRdb's copy keeps in-frame clones and lacks some. This sample has roughly 2,000,000 clones, with 93% found just once. Naivety among CD8 cells was defined by CD45RO negativity and positive CCR7 selection, thereby excluding terminally differentiated effector memory CD45RA+ cells. V was pared by 3 bases and J by 7 bases, with 16 bases between. CDR1 is MNHEY, CDR2 SMNVEV, per germline (reference sequence). This CDR3 contains 14 residues. Material: naive CD8+ T cells from PBMCs. The chain recombines TRBV27 with TRBJ2-7; D not certain. The clonotype was recovered from a man younger than 35 in good health. Some clones in this sample may be carry-over from other donors' samples. The CDR3 spells CASSFPETLWEQYF. CDR3 in DNA: TGTGCCAGCAGTTTCCCAGAGACACTATGGGAGCAGTACTTC.